The 13 T cell receptor beta chains listed next were all sequenced from one sample in a study of blood T cells in healthy people across ages (dated by TCRdb to between 2014 and 2017). Library generation was performed with 5' RACE. The run used an Illumina HiSeq 2500. The second PCR ran for about 7 to 11 cycles and used a J-beta primer mix along with a sample-barcoded 5' primer. Clones were called with MiXCR by TCRdb after fastp trimmed the public reads at Q25, and only in-frame beta chains were retained. All rows with the same CDR3 protein become a single entry with the most common DNA and genes. The sample table holds about 800,000 distinct CDR3 sequences, of which around 25% were seen once. Approximately 3.7% of the sample is held by the ten biggest clonotypes. This sample also appeared in a second study, on T cells of mothers and their children.

The specimen was blood. The source is a boy younger than 18 in good health.

The chain uses TRBV20-1 and TRBJ1-5; weak D call: TRBD1 (5 bases). CDR1 and CDR2 from the germline V gene are DFQATT and SNEGSKA (reference sequence). The CDR3 extends over 15 amino acids. Trimming removed 3 bases from V and 7 bases from J, with 19 bases in between. For the CDR3, the DNA is TGCAGTGCTAGTGGTTTCGTGGGGGTTGACCAGCCCCAGCATTTT. This codes for CSASGFVGVDQPQHF.

This clonotype came up a few times. The CDR3: CATSDGRSNEQFF. As DNA, the CDR3 is TGTGCCACCAGTGATGGTCGATCCAATGAGCAGTTCTTC. This chain connects TRBV24-1 to TRBJ2-1; D remains unclear. The V gene lost 3 bases and the J gene lost 6 bases, with 8 bases spanning the gap. The germline gives CDR1 KGHDR, CDR2 SFDVKD. The CDR3 has 13 residues.

The DNA of the CDR3 is TGTGCCAGTAGTATGTTTTTGCAGCTAAGCACCGGGGAGCTGTTTTTT. The encoded protein is CASSMFLQLSTGELFF. V usage is TRBV19 and J usage is TRBJ2-2; D is unclear. Trimming removed 3 bases at V and 4 bases at J, with 15 bases between. Germline V CDR1 and CDR2: LNHDA, SQIVND (reference sequence). This CDR3 is 16 amino acids long.

The chain is built from TRBV12-3 or TRBV12-4 and TRBJ2-5; 11 positions agree with TRBD1. With 5 bases clipped from V and 4 bases from J, the junction kept 12 bases outside the gene matches. This CDR3 spans 17 amino acids. This CDR3 is CASSPAGTGGMRETQYF. The CDR3 nucleotides are TGTGCCAGCAGTCCAGCCGGGACAGGGGGTATGAGAGAGACCCAGTACTTC.

This clonotype was counted between two and nine times. This may be a read error, as it is one base from a much larger clone. V usage is TRBV29-1 and J usage is TRBJ2-4, with 8 bases aligning to TRBD1. The length of the CDR3 is 16 residues. Germline lookup yields CDR1 SQVTM and CDR2 ANQGSEA. With V trimmed by 7 bases and J by 0 bases, 11 bases remained unmatched. CDR3 in amino acids: CSAQLQGETAKNIQYF. The DNA of the CDR3 is TGCAGCGCCCAACTACAGGGGGAGACAGCCAAAAACATTCAGTACTTC.

This clonotype was counted a few times. This sequence joins TRBV7-2 and TRBJ1-2; D not certain. Trimming pared 7 bases from V and 8 bases from J, leaving 23 bases between. CDR3 length: 15 residues. Per germline, CDR1 SGHTA and CDR2 FQGNSA. CDR3: CASTNPGRAGIGYTF. For the CDR3, the DNA is TGTGCCAGCACCAACCCTGGTCGGGCGGGGATAGGCTACACCTTC. The complete variable domain, with remaining parts taken from reference TRBV7-2 and TRBJ1-2, reads GAGVSQSPSNKVTEKGKDVELRCDPISGHTALYWYRQSLGQGLEFLIYFQGNSAPDKSGLPSDRFSAERTGGSVSTLTIQRTQQEDSAVYLCASTNPGRAGIGYTFGSGTRLTVV.

This clonotype was observed a handful of times. The rearrangement uses TRBV12-3 or TRBV12-4 and TRBJ1-4; D perhaps matches TRBD1 (6 bases). The ends were cut back, 5 bases at V and 12 bases at J, with 13 bases in the middle. The CDR3 has 12 amino acids. CDR3 nucleotide sequence: TGTGCCAGCAGTCTAAGGGGGAGAGAACTGTTTTTT. Protein product: CASSLRGRELFF.

The V call is TRBV12-3 or TRBV12-4, the J call TRBJ2-1; D is uncertain. The CDR3 length is 16 residues. V shed 4 bases and J shed 1 base, with 14 bases lying between them. The DNA for the CDR3 is TGTGCCAGCAGTTCCATAAGGGTTAGGTCCTACAATGAGCAGTTCTTC. This sequence encodes CASSSIRVRSYNEQFF.

The chain joins TRBV29-1 to TRBJ2-3, with D perhaps TRBD1 (5 bases). Trimming pared 7 bases from V and 4 bases from J, leaving 12 bases between. CDR3 length equals 12 residues. Germline CDR1 is SQVTM and CDR2 is ANQGSEA. CDR3 protein: CSAPDTADTQYF. The CDR3 DNA sequence: TGCAGCGCCCCGGACACTGCAGATACGCAGTATTTT.

The rearrangement links TRBV7-9 to TRBJ2-7; weak D call: TRBD2 (5 bases). This CDR3 region has 17 residues. Trimming pared 1 base from V and 0 bases from J, leaving 16 bases between. Germline loops: CDR1 SEHNR, CDR2 FQNEAQ (reference sequence). The CDR3 here is CASSLDTGGQRSYEQYF. The CDR3 region has the DNA TGTGCCAGCAGCTTAGACACGGGCGGGCAGCGCTCCTACGAGCAGTACTTC.

This clonotype was counted between two and nine times. The CDR3 spells CASSPDLRDAAAGTQYF. The CDR3 DNA is TGTGCCAGCAGCCCAGACCTCCGGGACGCAGCGGCGGGGACCCAGTACTTC. V gene TRBV12-3 or TRBV12-4 combines with J gene TRBJ2-5, with D perhaps TRBD1 or TRBD2 (5 bases each). Trimming shortened V by 6 bases and J by 7 bases, and 27 bases separated the two germline ends. The CDR3 has 17 amino acids.

This chain links TRBV4-3 with TRBJ2-5; tentative D call: TRBD2 (7 bases). Germline CDR1 and CDR2: LGHNA and YSLEER. V lost 0 bases, J lost 2 bases, and 19 bases lay in between. The CDR3 has 18 residues. CDR3 DNA sequence: TGCGCCAGCAGCCAAGATCGTACGGGGGGCCCGGGACAAGAGACCCAGTACTTC. This gives the protein CASSQDRTGGPGQETQYF.

The chain recombines TRBV6-5 with TRBJ2-5, with 9 positions matching TRBD2. Germline-derived CDR1 and CDR2 are MNHEY and SVGAGI. J lost 6 bases, V lost 6 bases, and 5 bases had no gene match. The CDR3 is made up of 13 amino acids. This CDR3 reads CASRGGREQTQYF. Here the CDR3 DNA reads TGTGCCAGCAGGGGCGGGAGGGAACAGACCCAGTACTTC.